Listed below are T cell receptor beta chains from one sample, sequenced in a study of CD8 T cells in Susac syndrome. TCRdb used MiXCR to reprocess the immunoSEQ multiplex PCR reads, holding one entry per CDR3 protein. Among fewer than 100,000 distinct CDR3 sequences listed, roughly 90% were seen once. The sequencing input was CD8+ T cells from PBMCs. Receptors originate from a human donor with multiple sclerosis. Both conserved end residues are part of each CDR3. D genes are given only for firm matches. A clone size is listed for some rows: how often the clone was seen (once, few, many), or a class if it is expanded.

J | V | size | D | DNA | CDR3
TRBJ2-1 | TRBV12-3/TRBV12-4 | once | TRBD2 | TGTGCCAGCAGGCCCGGGACTAGTCCCCCCTGGGAGCAGTTCTTC | CASRPGTSPPWEQFF
TRBJ2-7 | TRBV12-3/TRBV12-4 | . | TRBD1 | TGTGCCAGCAGTGCCACAGGGGTTTACTACGAGCAGTACTTC | CASSATGVYYEQYF
TRBJ2-1 | TRBV9 | . | TRBD2 | TGTGCCAGCAGCGCACCTCGATCCGGACTAGCGGTTTACAATGAGCAGTTCTTC | CASSAPRSGLAVYNEQFF
TRBJ2-3 | TRBV28 | . | . | TGTGCCAGCAGTTTAGCTCTCTCGAGCACAGATACGCAGTATTTT | CASSLALSSTDTQYF
TRBJ1-2 | TRBV6-5 | . | . | TGTGCCAGCAGCCCTCCCGGCCAGGACTACTATGGCTACACCTTC | CASSPPGQDYYGYTF
TRBJ2-7 | TRBV28 | . | TRBD1 | TGTGCCAGTACGACAGGGGGGGAGCAGTACTTC | CASTTGGEQYF
TRBJ1-6 | TRBV3-1 | . | . | TGTGCCAGCAGCCAAGCAGCAGGATTTAATTCACCCCTCCACTTT | CASSQAAGFNSPLHF
TRBJ1-2 | TRBV18 | few | . | TGTGCCAGCTCACCAGGGGGCAATGGCTACACCTTC | CASSPGGNGYTF
TRBJ2-2 | TRBV9 | . | TRBD1 | TGTGCCAGCAGCGTAGCTAGCTGGACAGGGGATGGCACCGGGGAGCTGTTTTTT | CASSVASWTGDGTGELFF
TRBJ2-5 | TRBV27 | . | . | TGTGCCAGCAGTCTGGGGCGCCTCACGGTTCGAGAGACCCAGTACTTC | CASSLGRLTVRETQYF
TRBJ1-1 | TRBV5-1 | . | . | TGCGCCAGCAGCTCCGGGACACCTGAAGCTTTCTTT | CASSSGTPEAFF
TRBJ2-7 | TRBV4-1 | . | TRBD2 | TGCGCCAGCAGCCTGGTGGAGCTAGCGGAGAGCTCCTACGAGCAGTACTTC | CASSLVELAESSYEQYF
TRBJ1-1 | TRBV7-2 | . | . | TGTGCCAGCAGCTTAGAAGGGTGGGGTTTTGACACTGAAGCTTTCTTT | CASSLEGWGFDTEAFF
TRBJ2-1 | TRBV7-8 | . | TRBD1 | TGTGCCAGCAGCACCTGGACAGGGGGCAGGAGTAACGATGAGCAGTTCTTC | CASSTWTGGRSNDEQFF
TRBJ2-3 | TRBV28 | . | . | TGTGCCAGCAGTCTGTGGGGGGGCAACACAGATACGCAGTATTTT | CASSLWGGNTDTQYF
TRBJ2-7 | TRBV5-1 | . | TRBD1 | TGCGCCAGCACCGGGACAGGCGACGAGCAGTACTTC | CASTGTGDEQYF
TRBJ2-7 | TRBV13 | once | . | TGTGCCTTCAGCTTAGGGGACGGACACTACGAGCAGTACTTC | CAFSLGDGHYEQYF
TRBJ1-2 | TRBV7-2 | . | . | TGTGCCAGCAGCTTAGATGTCGGCTATGGCTACACCTTC | CASSLDVGYGYTF
TRBJ2-5 | TRBV7-2 | . | TRBD2 | TGTGCCAGCAGCTTCGGGCTAGCGGGAGGAGAGACCCAGTACTTC | CASSFGLAGGETQYF
TRBJ1-2 | TRBV6-2/TRBV6-3 | . | . | TGTGCCAGCAGTTATGAGGGGGACGTCTTTTGGGGCTACACCTTC | CASSYEGDVFWGYTF
TRBJ2-5 | TRBV5-4 | . | TRBD2 | TGTGCCAGCAGCTTCGGCGGGGGGGAAGAGACCCAGTACTTC | CASSFGGGEETQYF
TRBJ1-1 | TRBV27 | once | . | TGTGCCAGCAGTTCGCGGGACGGCCTGAACACTGAAGCTTTCTTT | CASSSRDGLNTEAFF
TRBJ2-1 | TRBV5-4 | . | . | TGTGCCAGCCCTGGAGGGACCAATGAGCAGTTCTTC | CASPGGTNEQFF
TRBJ2-7 | TRBV7-8 | . | . | TGTGCCAGCAGCACATGGCAGGGGCCAACCTACGAGCAGTACTTC | CASSTWQGPTYEQYF
TRBJ2-1 | TRBV13 | . | . | TGTGCCAGCAGCTTAGGTGGGTCCACCTACAATGAGCAGTTCTTC | CASSLGGSTYNEQFF
TRBJ1-2 | TRBV6-5 | . | TRBD1 | TGTGCCAGCAGCCCGACTGGGACAGGGATTAGTGGCTACACCTTC | CASSPTGTGISGYTF
TRBJ1-4 | TRBV6-6 | . | . | TGTGCCAGCAGTTACTTGGAAGCTACTAATGAAAAACTGTTTTTT | CASSYLEATNEKLFF
TRBJ1-2 | TRBV12-3/TRBV12-4 | . | . | TGTGCCAGCACTATAAATCCACAGACGTATGGCTACACCTTC | CASTINPQTYGYTF
TRBJ1-5 | TRBV11-2 | . | . | TGTGCCAGCAGCTTAGGGGGGCACCTTCAGCCCCAGCATTTT | CASSLGGHLQPQHF
TRBJ1-1 | TRBV12-3/TRBV12-4 | . | . | TGTGCCAGCAGCCAGGGAGGAGGGATTGCCACTGAAGCTTTCTTT | CASSQGGGIATEAFF
TRBJ2-5 | TRBV12-3/TRBV12-4 | . | TRBD1 | TGTGCCAGCAGCGGACAGGGGGGGGAGACCCAGTACTTC | CASSGQGGETQYF
TRBJ1-5 | TRBV7-9 | . | TRBD1 | TGTGCCAGCAGCTCGACCAGGGGGTATAGCAATCAGCCCCAGCATTTT | CASSSTRGYSNQPQHF
TRBJ2-1 | TRBV11-1 | . | . | TGTGCCAGCAGCTCCTATAGCGTGAGCTCCTACAATGAGCAGTTCTTC | CASSSYSVSSYNEQFF
TRBJ2-7 | TRBV28 | . | . | TGTGCCAGCAGTTTCCCGGGGAAATCGAGCTCCGAGCAGTACTTC | CASSFPGKSSSEQYF
TRBJ2-1 | TRBV20-1 | . | . | TGCAGTGCTAGCTACAATGAGCAGTTCTTC | CSASYNEQFF
TRBJ1-1 | TRBV6-1 | . | TRBD1 | TGTGCCTCTAAGTCCGGGACAGGGGATTCCGACACTGAAGCTTTCTTT | CASKSGTGDSDTEAFF
TRBJ2-1 | TRBV7-3 | . | . | TGTGCCAGCAGCTTAGGGCCCAATACAGGGGAGCAGTTCTTC | CASSLGPNTGEQFF